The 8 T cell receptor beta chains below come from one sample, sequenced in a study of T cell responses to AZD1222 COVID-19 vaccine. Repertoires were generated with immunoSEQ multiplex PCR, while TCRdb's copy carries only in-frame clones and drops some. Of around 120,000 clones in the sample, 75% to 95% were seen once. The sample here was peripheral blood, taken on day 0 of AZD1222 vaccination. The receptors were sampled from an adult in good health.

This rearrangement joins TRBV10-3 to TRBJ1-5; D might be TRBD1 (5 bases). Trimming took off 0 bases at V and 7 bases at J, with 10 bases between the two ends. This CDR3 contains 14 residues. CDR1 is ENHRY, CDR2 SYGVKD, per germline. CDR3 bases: TGTGCCATCAGTGAGTCCAGGGTTGGGCAGCCCCAGCATTTT. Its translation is CAISESRVGQPQHF.

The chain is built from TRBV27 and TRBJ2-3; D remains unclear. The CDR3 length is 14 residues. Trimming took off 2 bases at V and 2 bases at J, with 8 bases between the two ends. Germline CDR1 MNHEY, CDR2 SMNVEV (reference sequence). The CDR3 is CASSLGGYTDTQYF. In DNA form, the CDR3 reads TGTGCCAGCAGTTTAGGTGGCTACACAGATACGCAGTATTTT.

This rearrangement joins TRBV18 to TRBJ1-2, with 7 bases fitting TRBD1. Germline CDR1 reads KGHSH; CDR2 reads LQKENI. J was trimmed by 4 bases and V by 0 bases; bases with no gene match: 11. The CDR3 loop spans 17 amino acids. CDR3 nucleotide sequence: TGTGCCAGCTCACCACCGGGGCCCCCAACAGGGGTCTATGGCTACACCTTC. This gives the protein CASSPPGPPTGVYGYTF.

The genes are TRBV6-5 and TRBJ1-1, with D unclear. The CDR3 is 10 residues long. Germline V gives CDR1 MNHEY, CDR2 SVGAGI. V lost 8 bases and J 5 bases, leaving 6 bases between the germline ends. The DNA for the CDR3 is TGTGCCAGCGGGTTTACTGAAGCTTTCTTT. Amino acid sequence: CASGFTEAFF.

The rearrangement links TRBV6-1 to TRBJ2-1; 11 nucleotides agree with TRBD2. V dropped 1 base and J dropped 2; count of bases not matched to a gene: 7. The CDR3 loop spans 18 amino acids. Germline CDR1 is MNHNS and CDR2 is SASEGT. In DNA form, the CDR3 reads TGTGCCAGCAGTGAAGGAGTCCCGGGACTAGCGGCCTACAATGAGCAGTTCTTC. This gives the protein CASSEGVPGLAAYNEQFF.

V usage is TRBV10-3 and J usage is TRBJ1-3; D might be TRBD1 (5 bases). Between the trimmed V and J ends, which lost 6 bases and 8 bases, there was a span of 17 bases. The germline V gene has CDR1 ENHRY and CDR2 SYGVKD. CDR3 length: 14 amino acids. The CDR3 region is CAIRGTFGRDTIYF. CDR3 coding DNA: TGTGCCATCAGGGGGACCTTCGGGAGAGACACCATATATTTT.

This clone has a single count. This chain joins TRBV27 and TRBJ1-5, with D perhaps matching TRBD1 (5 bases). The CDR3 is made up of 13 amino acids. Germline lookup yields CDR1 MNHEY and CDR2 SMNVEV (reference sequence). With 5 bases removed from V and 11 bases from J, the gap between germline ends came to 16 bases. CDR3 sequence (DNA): TGTGCCAGCAGTCGGGACGTCGGATGGGCCCAGCATTTT. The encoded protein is CASSRDVGWAQHF.

CDR3 in DNA: TGTGCCAGCAGCCCGCCAGGGGTGGGGCTCTCTGGGGCCAACGTCCTGACTTTC. It is translated as CASSPPGVGLSGANVLTF. The rearrangement joins TRBV27 to TRBJ2-6; maybe TRBD1 (6 bases). CDR1 is MNHEY, CDR2 SMNVEV, per germline (reference sequence). The CDR3 runs to 18 residues. The V end lost 6 bases, the J end lost 0 bases, and 18 bases lay between the germline ends.